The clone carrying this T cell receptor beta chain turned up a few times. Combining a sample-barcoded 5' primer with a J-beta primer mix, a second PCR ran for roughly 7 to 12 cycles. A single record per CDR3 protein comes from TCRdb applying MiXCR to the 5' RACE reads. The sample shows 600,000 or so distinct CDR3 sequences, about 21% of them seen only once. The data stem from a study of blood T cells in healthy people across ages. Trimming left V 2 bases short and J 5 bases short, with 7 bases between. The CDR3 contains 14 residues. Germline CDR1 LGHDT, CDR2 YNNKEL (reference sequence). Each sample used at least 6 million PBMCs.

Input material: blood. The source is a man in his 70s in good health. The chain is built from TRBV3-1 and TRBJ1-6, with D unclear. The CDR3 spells CASSQRADNSPLHF. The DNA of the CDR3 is TGTGCCAGCAGCCAACGGGCGGATAATTCACCCCTCCACTTT. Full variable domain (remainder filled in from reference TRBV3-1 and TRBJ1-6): DTAVSQTPKYLVTQMGNDKSIKCEQNLGHDTMYWYKQDSKKFLKIMFSYNNKELIINETVPNRFSPKSPDKAHLNLHINSLELGDSAVYFCASSQRADNSPLHFGNGTRLTVT.